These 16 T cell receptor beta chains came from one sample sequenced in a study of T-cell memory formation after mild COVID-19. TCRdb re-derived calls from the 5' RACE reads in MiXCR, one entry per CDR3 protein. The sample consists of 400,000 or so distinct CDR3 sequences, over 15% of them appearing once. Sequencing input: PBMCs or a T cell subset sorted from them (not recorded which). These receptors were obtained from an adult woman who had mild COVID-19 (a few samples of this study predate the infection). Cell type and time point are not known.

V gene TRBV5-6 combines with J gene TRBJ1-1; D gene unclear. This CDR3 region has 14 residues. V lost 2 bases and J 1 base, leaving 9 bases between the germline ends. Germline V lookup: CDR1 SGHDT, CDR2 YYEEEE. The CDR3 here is CASSFRTANTEAFF. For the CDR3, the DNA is TGTGCCAGCAGCTTCCGGACCGCGAACACTGAAGCTTTCTTT.

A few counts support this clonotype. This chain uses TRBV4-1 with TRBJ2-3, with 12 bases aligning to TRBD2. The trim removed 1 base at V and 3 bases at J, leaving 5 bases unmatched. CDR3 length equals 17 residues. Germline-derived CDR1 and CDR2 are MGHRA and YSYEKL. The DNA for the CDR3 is TGCGCCAGCAGCCAAGGGCTAGCGGGGGGGCTGACAGATACGCAGTATTTT. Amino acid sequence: CASSQGLAGGLTDTQYF.

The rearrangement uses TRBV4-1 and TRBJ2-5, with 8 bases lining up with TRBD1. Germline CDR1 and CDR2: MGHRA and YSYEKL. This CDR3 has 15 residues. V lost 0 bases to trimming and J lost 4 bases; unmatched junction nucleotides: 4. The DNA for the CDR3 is TGCGCCAGCAGCCAAGAGGACAGGGTCTCAGAGACCCAGTACTTC. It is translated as CASSQEDRVSETQYF.

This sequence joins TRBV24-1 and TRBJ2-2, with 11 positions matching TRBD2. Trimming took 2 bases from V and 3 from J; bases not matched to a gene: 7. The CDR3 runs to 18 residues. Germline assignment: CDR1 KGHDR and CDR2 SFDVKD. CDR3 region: CATSDSLASGRYTGELFF. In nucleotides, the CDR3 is TGTGCCACCAGTGATTCCTTGGCTAGCGGGAGGTACACCGGGGAGCTGTTTTTT.

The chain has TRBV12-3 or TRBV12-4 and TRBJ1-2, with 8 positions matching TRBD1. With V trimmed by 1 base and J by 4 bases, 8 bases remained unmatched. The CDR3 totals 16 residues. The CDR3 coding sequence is TGTGCCAGCAGTTTAGGGTCCGTGACAGGGGTCTATGGCTACACCTTC. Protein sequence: CASSLGSVTGVYGYTF.

This CDR3 reads CASSYSAGVGETQYF. The CDR3 nucleotides read TGTGCCAGCAGTTACTCTGCGGGAGTGGGGGAGACCCAGTACTTC. The chain couples TRBV6-2 or TRBV6-3 to TRBJ2-5; TRBD2 matches 7 bases. Germline V gene sequence: CDR1 MNHEY, CDR2 SVGEGT. The J segment lost 5 bases and the V segment lost 0 bases, leaving 6 bases of the junction unmatched. This CDR3 has 15 residues.

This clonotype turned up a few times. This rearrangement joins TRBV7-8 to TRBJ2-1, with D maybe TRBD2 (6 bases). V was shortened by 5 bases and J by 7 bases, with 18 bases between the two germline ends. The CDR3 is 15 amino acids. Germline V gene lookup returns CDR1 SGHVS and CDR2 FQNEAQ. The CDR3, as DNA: TGTGCCAGCAGCCTCCTAGCGTTCAAAGGTAATGAGCAGTTCTTC. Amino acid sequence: CASSLLAFKGNEQFF.

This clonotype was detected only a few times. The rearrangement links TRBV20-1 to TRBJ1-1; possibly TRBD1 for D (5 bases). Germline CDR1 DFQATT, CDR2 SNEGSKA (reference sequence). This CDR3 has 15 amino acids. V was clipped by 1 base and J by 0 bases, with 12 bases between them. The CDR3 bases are TGCAGTGCTAGAGCGAAGGGACGACTGAACACTGAAGCTTTCTTT. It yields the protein CSARAKGRLNTEAFF.

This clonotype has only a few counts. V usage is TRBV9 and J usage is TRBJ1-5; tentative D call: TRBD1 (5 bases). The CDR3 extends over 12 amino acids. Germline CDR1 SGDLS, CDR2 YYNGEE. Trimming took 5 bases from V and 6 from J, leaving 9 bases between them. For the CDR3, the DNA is TGTGCCAGCAGGGGGAGGGGTCAGCCCCAGCATTTT. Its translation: CASRGRGQPQHF.

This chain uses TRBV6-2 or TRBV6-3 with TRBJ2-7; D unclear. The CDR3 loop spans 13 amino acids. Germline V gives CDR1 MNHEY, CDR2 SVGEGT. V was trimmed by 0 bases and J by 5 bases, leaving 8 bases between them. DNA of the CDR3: TGTGCCAGCAGTTACTCGACTGGCGACGAGCAGTACTTC. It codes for CASSYSTGDEQYF.

The CDR3 here is CSARVYGNREQFF. As DNA, the CDR3 is TGCAGTGCTAGAGTCTATGGCAACCGGGAGCAGTTCTTC. This rearrangement joins TRBV20-1 to TRBJ2-1; D remains unclear. CDR1 and CDR2 (germline): DFQATT, SNEGSKA (reference sequence). CDR3 length: 13 residues. V dropped 1 base and J dropped 10 bases, with 14 bases sitting between them.

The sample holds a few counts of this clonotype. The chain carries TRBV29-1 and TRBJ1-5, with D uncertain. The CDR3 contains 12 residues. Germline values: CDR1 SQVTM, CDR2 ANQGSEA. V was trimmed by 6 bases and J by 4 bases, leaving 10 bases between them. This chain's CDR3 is CSVLWGNQPQHF. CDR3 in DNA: TGCAGCGTCCTTTGGGGTAATCAGCCCCAGCATTTT.

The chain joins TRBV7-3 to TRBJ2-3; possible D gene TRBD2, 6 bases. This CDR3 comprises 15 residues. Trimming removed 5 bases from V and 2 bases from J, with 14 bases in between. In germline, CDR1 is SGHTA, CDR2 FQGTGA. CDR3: CASSPSWTTTDTQYF. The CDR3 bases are TGTGCCAGCAGCCCTTCTTGGACTACCACAGATACGCAGTATTTT.

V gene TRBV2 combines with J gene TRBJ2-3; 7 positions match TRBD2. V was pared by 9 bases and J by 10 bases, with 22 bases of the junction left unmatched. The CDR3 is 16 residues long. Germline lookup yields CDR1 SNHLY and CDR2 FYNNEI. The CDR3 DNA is TGTGCCAGAAACCTTGTAGCGGGTCGGGGTAATATCGCGCAGTATTTT. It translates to CARNLVAGRGNIAQYF.

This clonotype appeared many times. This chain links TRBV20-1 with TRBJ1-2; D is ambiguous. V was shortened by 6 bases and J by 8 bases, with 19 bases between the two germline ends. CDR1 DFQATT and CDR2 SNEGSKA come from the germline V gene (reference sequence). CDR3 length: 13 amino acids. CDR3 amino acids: CSAPLGMGNGYTF. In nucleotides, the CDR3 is TGCAGTGCCCCCCTGGGGATGGGGAACGGCTACACCTTC.

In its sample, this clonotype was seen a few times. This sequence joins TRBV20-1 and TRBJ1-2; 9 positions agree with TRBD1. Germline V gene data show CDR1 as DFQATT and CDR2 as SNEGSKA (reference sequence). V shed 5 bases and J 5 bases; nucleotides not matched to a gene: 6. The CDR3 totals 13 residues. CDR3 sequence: CSAGPGQGYGYTF. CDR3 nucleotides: TGCAGTGCTGGCCCCGGACAGGGGTATGGCTACACCTTC.